This is a list of T cell receptor beta chains from one sample in a study of response to subunit inactivated influenza vaccine. MiXCR, run by TCRdb on the RT-PCR reads, gives a single entry per CDR3 protein. The table records 750,000 to 850,000 distinct CDR3 sequences, roughly 18% of them present only once. The material sequenced was PBMCs from blood, taken more than 4 days after vaccination. These TCRs come from a man in his fifties who received an inactivated influenza vaccine. The conserved cysteine and the conserved F or W are not part of the CDR3 here.

j_call,v_call,cdr3_aa
TRBJ1-2,TRBV20-1,SLGLYGYT
TRBJ1-5,TRBV20-1,SASRGRLNQPQH
TRBJ2-2,TRBV6-1,ASSPFNTNTGELF
TRBJ2-1,TRBV5-1,ASSLVAGHNEQF
TRBJ1-4,TRBV28,ASSPSVIRVKAEKLF
TRBJ2-3,TRBV4-1,ASSQPDRATDTQY
TRBJ2-3,TRBV5-5,ASSFFLGGTDTQY
TRBJ1-2,TRBV7-8,ASSLGPGQGFYGYT
TRBJ2-5,TRBV29-1,SVEKRETQY
TRBJ2-5,TRBV18,ASSPASGSYETQY
TRBJ2-2,TRBV5-5,ASSWDRDRGFDGELF
TRBJ1-2,TRBV4-1,ASSAKGGVNYGYT
TRBJ2-7,TRBV3-1,ASSQLTPSWGAVEQY
TRBJ2-3,TRBV11-2,ASSSLKRGTDTQY
TRBJ2-7,TRBV20-1,SARIGGDSYEQY
TRBJ2-1,TRBV4-3,ASSQGSLLADENEQF
TRBJ2-7,TRBV28,AMGPGLLCWSAIREQY
TRBJ2-3,TRBV27,ASRRLSADTQY
TRBJ2-7,TRBV5-4,ASSVIGVKRYEQY
TRBJ2-7,TRBV14,ASSHRGWGDNSYEQY
TRBJ2-3,TRBV20-1,SAPHGGGTDTQY
TRBJ1-4,TRBV19,ASSIWNRGHEKLF
TRBJ1-5,TRBV20-1,SALSVSNQPQH
TRBJ2-3,TRBV7-6,ASSSLSGRAVLTQY
TRBJ2-7,TRBV18,ASSQPTNPNHEQY
TRBJ2-5,TRBV6-5,ASSWGGLTPGKTQY
TRBJ2-3,TRBV30,ACGTGNVDTQY
TRBJ2-7,TRBV18,ASSPSRFYEQY
TRBJ2-3,TRBV7-2,ASTTGARGDTQY
TRBJ1-2,TRBV10-3,AIKGGANGYT
TRBJ2-3,TRBV5-1,ASSISSGRDTQY
TRBJ2-1,TRBV7-2,ASSFSGSKQF